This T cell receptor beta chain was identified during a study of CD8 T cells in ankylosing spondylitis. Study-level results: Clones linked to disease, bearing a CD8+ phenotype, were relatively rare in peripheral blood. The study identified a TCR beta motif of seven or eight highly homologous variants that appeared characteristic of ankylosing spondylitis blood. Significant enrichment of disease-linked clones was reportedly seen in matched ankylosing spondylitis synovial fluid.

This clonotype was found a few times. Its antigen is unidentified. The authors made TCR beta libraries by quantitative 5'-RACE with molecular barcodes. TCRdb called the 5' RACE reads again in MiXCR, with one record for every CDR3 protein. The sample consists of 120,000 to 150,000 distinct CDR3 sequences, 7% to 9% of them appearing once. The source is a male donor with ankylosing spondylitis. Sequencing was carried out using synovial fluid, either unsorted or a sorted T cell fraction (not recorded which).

The CDR3 DNA sequence: TGTGCCAGCTCACTATCCCCATCGCTACGAAATGAAAAACTGTTTTTT. It codes for CASSLSPSLRNEKLFF. The chain recombines TRBV18 with TRBJ1-4; D ambiguous. Germline CDR1 KGHSH, CDR2 LQKENI. V lost 4 bases to trimming and J lost 5 bases, with 17 bases between them. The CDR3 has 16 residues.